This T cell receptor beta chain appears in the sequencing data of a study of T cells in Graves' hyperthyroidism and ophthalmopathy. What was amplified from RNA transcripts were TCR beta CDR3 regions. In the first-round RT-PCR of the TCR CDR3, the HTBI primer set was used. One entry per CDR3 protein results from TCRdb running MiXCR on the multiplex PCR reads. The data contain a few hundred thousand distinct CDR3 sequences, around 18% of them singletons. The CDR3 consists of 12 residues. CDR1 and CDR2 (germline): SNHLY, FYNNEI. V lost 8 bases to trimming and J lost 0 bases, with 7 bases between them. In this sample, this clonotype turned up many times.

The gene calls are TRBV2 and TRBJ1-2; no clear D. Sequenced material: blood. The sequence came from a man aged 18 to 29 with Graves' ophthalmopathy. DNA for the CDR3: TGTGCCAGCGGAGGGTCTAACTATGGCTACACCTTC. This encodes CASGGSNYGYTF.